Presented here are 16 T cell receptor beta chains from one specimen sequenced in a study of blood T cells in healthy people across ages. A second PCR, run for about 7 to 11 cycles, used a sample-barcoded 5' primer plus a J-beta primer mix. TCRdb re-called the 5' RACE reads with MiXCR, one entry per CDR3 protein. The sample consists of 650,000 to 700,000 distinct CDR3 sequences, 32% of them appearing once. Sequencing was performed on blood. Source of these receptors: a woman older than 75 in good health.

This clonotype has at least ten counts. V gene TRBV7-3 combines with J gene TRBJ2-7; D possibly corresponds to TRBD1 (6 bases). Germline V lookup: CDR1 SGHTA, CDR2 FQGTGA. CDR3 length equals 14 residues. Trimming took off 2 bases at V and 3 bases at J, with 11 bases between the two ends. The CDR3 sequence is CASSLSPGDYEQYF. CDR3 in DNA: TGTGCCAGCAGCTTATCACCAGGGGACTACGAGCAGTACTTC.

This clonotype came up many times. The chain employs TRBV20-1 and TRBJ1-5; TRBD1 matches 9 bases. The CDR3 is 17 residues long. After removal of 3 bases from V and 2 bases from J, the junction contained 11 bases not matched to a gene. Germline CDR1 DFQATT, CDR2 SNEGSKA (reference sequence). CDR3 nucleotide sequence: TGCAGTGCTAGGACGGACAGGGGCGGGTTCGGCAATCAGCCCCAGCATTTT. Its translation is CSARTDRGGFGNQPQHF.

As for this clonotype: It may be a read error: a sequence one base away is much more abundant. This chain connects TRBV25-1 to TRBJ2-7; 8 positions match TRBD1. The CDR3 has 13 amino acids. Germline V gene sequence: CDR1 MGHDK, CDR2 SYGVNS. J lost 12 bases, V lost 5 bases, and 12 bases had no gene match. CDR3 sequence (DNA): TGTGCCAGCAGTCGGCAGGGGGCTGAGACCCTGTACTTC. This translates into CASSRQGAETLYF.

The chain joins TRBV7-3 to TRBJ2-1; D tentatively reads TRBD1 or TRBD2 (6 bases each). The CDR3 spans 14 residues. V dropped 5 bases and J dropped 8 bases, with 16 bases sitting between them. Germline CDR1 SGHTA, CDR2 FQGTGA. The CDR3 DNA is TGTGCCAGCAGCCCGACGGGGGCAAGGGATGAGCAGTTCTTC. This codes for CASSPTGARDEQFF.

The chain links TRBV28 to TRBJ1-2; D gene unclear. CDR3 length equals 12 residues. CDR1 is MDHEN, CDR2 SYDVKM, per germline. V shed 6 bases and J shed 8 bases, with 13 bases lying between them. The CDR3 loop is CASRINRIGYTF. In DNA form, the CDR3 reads TGTGCCAGCAGGATAAATCGAATCGGCTACACCTTC.

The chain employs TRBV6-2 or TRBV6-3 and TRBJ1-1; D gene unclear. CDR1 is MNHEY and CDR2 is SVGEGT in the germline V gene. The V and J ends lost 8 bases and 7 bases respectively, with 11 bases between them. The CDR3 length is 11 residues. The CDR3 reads CASSPLDEAFF. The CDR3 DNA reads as TGTGCCAGCTCACCATTAGATGAAGCTTTCTTT.

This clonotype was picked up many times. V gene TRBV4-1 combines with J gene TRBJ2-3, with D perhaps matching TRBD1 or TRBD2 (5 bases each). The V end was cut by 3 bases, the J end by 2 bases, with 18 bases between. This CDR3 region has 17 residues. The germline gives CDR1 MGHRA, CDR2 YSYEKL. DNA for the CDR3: TGCGCCAGCAGCCAGACGGCAACCGGGGCCTTCACAGATACGCAGTATTTT. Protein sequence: CASSQTATGAFTDTQYF.

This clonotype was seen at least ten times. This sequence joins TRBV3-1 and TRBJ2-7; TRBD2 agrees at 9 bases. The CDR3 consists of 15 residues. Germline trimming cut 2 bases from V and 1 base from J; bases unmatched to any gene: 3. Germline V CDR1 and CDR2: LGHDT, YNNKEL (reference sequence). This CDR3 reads CASSQSLAGSYEQYF. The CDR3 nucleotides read TGTGCCAGCAGCCAATCCCTAGCGGGGTCCTACGAGCAGTACTTC.

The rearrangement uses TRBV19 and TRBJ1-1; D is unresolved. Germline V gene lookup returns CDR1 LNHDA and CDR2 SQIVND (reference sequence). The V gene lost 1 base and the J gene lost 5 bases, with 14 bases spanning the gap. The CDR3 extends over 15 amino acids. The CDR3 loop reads CASSIGGTTGTEAFF. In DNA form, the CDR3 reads TGTGCCAGTAGTATAGGAGGAACCACCGGGACTGAAGCTTTCTTT. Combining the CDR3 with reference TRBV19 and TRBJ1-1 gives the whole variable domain DGGITQSPKYLFRKEGQNVTLSCEQNLNHDAMYWYRQDPGQGLRLIYYSQIVNDFQKGDIAEGYSVSREKKESFPLTVTSAQKNPTAFYLCASSIGGTTGTEAFFGQGTRLTVV.

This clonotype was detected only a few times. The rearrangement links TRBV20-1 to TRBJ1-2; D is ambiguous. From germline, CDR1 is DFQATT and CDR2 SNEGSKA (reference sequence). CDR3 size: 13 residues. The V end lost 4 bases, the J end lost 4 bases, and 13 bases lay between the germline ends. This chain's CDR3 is CSATPEGSYGYTF. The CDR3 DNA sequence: TGCAGTGCTACACCTGAGGGTAGCTATGGCTACACCTTC.

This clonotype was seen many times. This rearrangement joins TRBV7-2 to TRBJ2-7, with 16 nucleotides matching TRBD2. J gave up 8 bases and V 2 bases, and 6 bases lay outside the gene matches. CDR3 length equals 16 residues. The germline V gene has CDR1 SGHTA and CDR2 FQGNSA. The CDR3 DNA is TGTGCCAGCAGCTTAACCGGGACTAGCGGGGGGGCCAAGCAGTACTTC. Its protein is CASSLTGTSGGAKQYF.

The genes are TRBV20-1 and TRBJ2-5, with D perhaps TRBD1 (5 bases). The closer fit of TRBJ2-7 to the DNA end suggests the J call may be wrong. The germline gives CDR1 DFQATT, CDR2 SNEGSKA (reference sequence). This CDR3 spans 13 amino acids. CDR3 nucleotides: TGCAGTGCTAGAGTTGCAGGGAAGAACGAGCAGTACTTC. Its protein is CSARVAGKNEQYF.

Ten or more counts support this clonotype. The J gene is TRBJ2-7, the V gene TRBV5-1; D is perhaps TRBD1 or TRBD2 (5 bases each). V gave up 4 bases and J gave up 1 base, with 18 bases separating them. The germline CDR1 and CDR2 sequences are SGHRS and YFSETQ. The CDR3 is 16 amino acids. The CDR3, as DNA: TGCGCCAGCAGCCCCTCGGTGGGGGATTCTTCCTACGAGCAGTACTTC. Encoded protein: CASSPSVGDSSYEQYF.

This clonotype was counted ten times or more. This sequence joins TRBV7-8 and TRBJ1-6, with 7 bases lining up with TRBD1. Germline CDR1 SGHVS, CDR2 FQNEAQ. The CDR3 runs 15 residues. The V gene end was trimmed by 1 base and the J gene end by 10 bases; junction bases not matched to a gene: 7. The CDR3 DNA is TGTGCCAGCAGCTTAGTAGACAGGGTGAGATCACCCCTCCACTTT. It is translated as CASSLVDRVRSPLHF.

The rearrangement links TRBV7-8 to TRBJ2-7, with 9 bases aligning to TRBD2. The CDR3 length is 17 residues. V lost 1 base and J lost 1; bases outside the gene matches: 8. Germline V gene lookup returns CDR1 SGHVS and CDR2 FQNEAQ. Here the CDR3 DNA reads TGTGCCAGCAGCTTAGGTGGCGGGGGGGCAAAATCCTACGAGCAGTACTTC. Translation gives CASSLGGGGAKSYEQYF.

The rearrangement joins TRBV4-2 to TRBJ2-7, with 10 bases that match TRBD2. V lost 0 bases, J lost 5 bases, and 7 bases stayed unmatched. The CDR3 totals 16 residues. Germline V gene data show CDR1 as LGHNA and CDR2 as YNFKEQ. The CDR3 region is CASSQESGGAVNEQYF. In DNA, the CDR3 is TGTGCCAGCAGCCAAGAAAGCGGGGGGGCCGTGAACGAGCAGTACTTC.